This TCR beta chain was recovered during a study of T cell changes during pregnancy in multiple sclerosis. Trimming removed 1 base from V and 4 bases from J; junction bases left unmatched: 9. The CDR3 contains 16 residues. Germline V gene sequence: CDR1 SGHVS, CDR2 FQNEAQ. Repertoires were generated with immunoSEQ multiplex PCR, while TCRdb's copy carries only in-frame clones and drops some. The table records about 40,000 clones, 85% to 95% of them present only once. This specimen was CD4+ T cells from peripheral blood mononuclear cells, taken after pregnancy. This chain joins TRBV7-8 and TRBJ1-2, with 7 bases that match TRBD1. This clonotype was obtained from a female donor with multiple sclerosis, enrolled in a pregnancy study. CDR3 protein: CASSLGQGSIGYGYTF. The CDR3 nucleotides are TGTGCCAGCAGCTTAGGACAGGGAAGTATCGGCTATGGCTACACCTTC.